These 6 T cell receptor beta chains were sequenced from one sample in a study. Sequencing used immunoSEQ multiplex PCR; TCRdb keeps in-frame clones, though not all of them. This table has 68,000 or so clones, just under 95% appearing once. The sequenced sample consisted of PBMCs. Receptors originate from a man between 40 and 49 years old with rheumatoid arthritis.

The J gene is TRBJ2-7, the V gene TRBV7-9; a weak D match, TRBD1 (6 bases). Germline V CDR1 and CDR2: SEHNR, FQNEAQ (reference sequence). With 3 bases removed from V and 5 bases from J, the gap between germline ends came to 14 bases. The CDR3 has 14 residues. Here the CDR3 DNA reads TGTGCCAGCAGCTTGGTAACAGGGTGGCACGAGCAGTACTTC. It is translated as CASSLVTGWHEQYF.

The chain couples TRBV29-1 to TRBJ2-4; tentatively, D is TRBD1 (6 bases). Trimming shortened V by 5 bases and J by 8 bases, and 16 bases separated the two germline ends. The CDR3 runs to 13 residues. The germline V gene encodes CDR1 SQVTM and CDR2 ANQGSEA. The chain's CDR3 is CSVRRQASDIQYF. The CDR3 nucleotides are TGCAGCGTTCGTCGACAGGCATCGGACATTCAGTACTTC.

This clone was seen once. The chain is built from TRBV7-2 and TRBJ2-3; 14 bases agree with TRBD2. The V gene end was trimmed by 2 bases and the J gene end by 0 bases; junction bases not matched to a gene: 7. The CDR3 runs 19 residues. Germline loops: CDR1 SGHTA, CDR2 FQGNSA. The CDR3 nucleotides are TGTGCCAGCAGCTTAACTGGACTAGCGGGGGGATATAGCACAGATACGCAGTATTTT. Residues: CASSLTGLAGGYSTDTQYF.

J is TRBJ2-3 and V is TRBV7-3; TRBD1 might be the D (5 bases). CDR3 length: 15 amino acids. Germline CDR1 reads SGHTA; CDR2 reads FQGTGA. The V end lost 5 bases, the J end lost 4 bases, and 16 bases lay between the germline ends. The CDR3 coding sequence is TGTGCCAGCAGCAGGAGCAGGGTTCCCCCAGATACGCAGTATTTT. Its protein is CASSRSRVPPDTQYF.

This clone occurred once. The genes are TRBV14 and TRBJ2-7; no definite D call. From germline, CDR1 is SGHDN and CDR2 FVKESK. Between the trimmed V and J ends, which lost 0 bases and 3 bases, there was a span of 12 bases. CDR3 size: 15 residues. CDR3: CASSQERITFYEQYF. The CDR3 DNA reads as TGTGCCAGCAGCCAAGAACGGATAACCTTCTACGAGCAGTACTTC.

The CDR3 is CASGTGINQPQHF. CDR3 coding DNA: TGTGCCAGCGGGACAGGGATTAATCAGCCCCAGCATTTT. This chain links TRBV12-3 or TRBV12-4 with TRBJ1-5, with TRBD1 identical over 9 bases. Trimming removed 8 bases from V and 4 bases from J; junction bases left unmatched: 3. CDR3 size: 13 residues.